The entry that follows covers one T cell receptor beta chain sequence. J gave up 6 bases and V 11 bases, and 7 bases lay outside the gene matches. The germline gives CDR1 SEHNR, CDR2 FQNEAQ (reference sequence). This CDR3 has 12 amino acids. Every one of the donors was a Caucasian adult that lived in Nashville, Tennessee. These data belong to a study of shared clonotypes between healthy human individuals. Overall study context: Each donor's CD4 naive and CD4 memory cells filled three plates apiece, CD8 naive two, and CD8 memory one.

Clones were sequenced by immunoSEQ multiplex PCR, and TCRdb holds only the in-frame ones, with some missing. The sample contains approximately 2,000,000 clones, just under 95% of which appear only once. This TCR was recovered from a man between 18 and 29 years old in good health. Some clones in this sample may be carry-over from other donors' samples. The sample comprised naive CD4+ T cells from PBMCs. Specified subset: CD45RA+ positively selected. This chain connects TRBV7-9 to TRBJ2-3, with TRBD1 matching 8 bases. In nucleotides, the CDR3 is TGTGCCGGACAAAACAGGGGGGATACGCAGTATTTT. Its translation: CAGQNRGDTQYF.